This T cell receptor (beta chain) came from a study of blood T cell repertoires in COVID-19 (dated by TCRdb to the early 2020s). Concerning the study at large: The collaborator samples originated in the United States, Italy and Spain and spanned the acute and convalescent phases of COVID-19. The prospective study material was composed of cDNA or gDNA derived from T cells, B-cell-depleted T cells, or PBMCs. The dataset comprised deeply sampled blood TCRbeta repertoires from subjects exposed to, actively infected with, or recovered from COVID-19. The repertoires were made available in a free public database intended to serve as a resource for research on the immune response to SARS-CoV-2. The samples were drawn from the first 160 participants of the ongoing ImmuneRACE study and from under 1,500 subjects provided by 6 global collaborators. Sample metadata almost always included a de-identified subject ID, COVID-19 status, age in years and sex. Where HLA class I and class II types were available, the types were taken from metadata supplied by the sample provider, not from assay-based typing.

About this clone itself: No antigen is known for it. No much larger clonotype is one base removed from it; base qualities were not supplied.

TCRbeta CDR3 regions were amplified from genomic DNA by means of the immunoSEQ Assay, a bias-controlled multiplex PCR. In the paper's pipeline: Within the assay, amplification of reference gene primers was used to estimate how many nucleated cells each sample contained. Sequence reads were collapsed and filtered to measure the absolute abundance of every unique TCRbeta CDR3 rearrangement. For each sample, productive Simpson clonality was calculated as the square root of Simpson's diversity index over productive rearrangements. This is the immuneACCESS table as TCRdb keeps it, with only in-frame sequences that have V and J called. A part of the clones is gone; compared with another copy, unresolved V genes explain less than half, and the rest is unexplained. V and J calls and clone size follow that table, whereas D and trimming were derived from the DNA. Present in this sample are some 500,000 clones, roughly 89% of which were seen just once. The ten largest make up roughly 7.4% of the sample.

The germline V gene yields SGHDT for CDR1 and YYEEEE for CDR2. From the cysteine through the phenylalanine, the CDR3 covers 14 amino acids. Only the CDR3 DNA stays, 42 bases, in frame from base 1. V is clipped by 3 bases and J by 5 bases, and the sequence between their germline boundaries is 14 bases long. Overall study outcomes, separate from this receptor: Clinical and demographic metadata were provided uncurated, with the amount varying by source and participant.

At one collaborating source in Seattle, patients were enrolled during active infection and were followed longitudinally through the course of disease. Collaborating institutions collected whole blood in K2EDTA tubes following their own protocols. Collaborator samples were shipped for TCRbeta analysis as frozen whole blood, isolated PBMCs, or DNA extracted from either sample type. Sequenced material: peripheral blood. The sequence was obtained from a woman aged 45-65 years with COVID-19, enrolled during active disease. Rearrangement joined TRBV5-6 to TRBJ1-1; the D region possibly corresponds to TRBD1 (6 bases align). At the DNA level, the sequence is TGTGCCAGCAGCTCCTGGGGGGGCCGGACTGAAGCTTTCTTT. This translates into CASSSWGGRTEAFF.